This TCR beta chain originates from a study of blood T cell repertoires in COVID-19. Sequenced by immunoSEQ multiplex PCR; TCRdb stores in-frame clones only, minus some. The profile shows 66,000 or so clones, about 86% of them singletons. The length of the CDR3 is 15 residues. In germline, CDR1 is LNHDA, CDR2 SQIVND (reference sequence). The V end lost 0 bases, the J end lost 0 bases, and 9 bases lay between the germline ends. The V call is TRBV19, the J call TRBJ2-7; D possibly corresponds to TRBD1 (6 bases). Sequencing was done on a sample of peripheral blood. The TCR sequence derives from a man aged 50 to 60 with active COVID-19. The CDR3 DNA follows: TGTGCCAGTAGTATAGATGGGGGCCTCTCCTACGAGCAGTACTTC. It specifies CASSIDGGLSYEQYF.